Sequencing of this TCR beta chain was carried out in a study of beta chain features in type 1 diabetes (dated by TCRdb to between 2017 and 2018). For the wider study: No differences in mean age, gender distribution, total cell number or subset yield were found between patients and healthy donors. A total of roughly 100 million sorted cells were examined across all samples, and a strong correlation was observed between cell number per subset and RNA yield. The study compared the TCRB repertoires of sorted circulating CD4+ T cell subsets in recently diagnosed type 1 diabetes patients with those in matched healthy donors. Naive and central memory subsets were obtained from all 30 or so donors, but regulatory and stem cell-like memory subsets were isolated from only 8 patients and about 8 healthy donors. Beyond this particular receptor, the publication reports: Type 1 diabetes patients showed a moderate but significant shortening of TCRB CDR3 length in all four CD4+ subsets. Sequencing cDNA rather than genomic DNA could over-represent highly expressing activated cells, although activation and CD3 levels did not differ between groups. Only small numbers of individuals were included in the HLA sub-analyses, which left unresolved whether HLA type had any influence on TCRB rearrangement. Shorter templates might be favored by PCR, yet because patient and control samples were amplified and corrected together, any such skew would affect both groups equally. At VDJ recombination sites, patients with type 1 diabetes made fewer insertions and deleted more nucleotides, a pattern implying thymic rearrangement abnormalities. Naive, central memory and regulatory TCRB repertoires appeared to be more similar among patients than among healthy donors.

The entire isolated RNA was reverse transcribed using the High Capacity cDNA Reverse Transcription Kit, and thus expressed TCRB transcripts were sequenced. Deep immunoSEQ sequencing was performed on naive, central memory and regulatory T cell samples, with an average of roughly 3.5 million total reads per sample. Sorted cells were lysed in RLT buffer and RNA was extracted with DNase-treated RNeasy Micro or Mini kits, depending on cell number. To prevent cross-contamination, every cell subset was processed on its own, while patient and healthy donor samples were processed together. TCRB sequences were amplified from cDNA with the immunoSEQ multiplex PCR, producing 87-bp fragments spanning the CDR3 region. Sequencing of the amplicons was done on the Illumina HiSeq platform. As for how the authors treated the data: PCR bias was corrected computationally using synthetic template baselines, and reads within Hamming distance 2 were collapsed, with unmergeable singletons discarded. Reads were aligned to IMGT to assign V, D and J genes, CDR3 length, and insertions or deletions at six rearrangement sites. Within each subset, clonotype counts were normalized to the number of sorted cells before true diversity and Gini coefficients were calculated with the tcR R package. The overlap coefficient, calculated on TCRB nucleotide sequences, was used to measure repertoire sharing. Out-of-frame TCRB sequences from naive cells were analyzed as a proxy for the pre-selection repertoire. Entries here come from immuneACCESS through TCRdb and include only in-frame sequences with V and J called. Some clones fail to appear in such tables; in the studies checked, an unresolved V gene covers under half of the shortfall, and the cause of the remainder is unknown. That table gives V, J and clone size, and the DNA gave D and trimming. The sample data list 350,000 to 400,000 clones, and about 15% of these were observed just once. About 0.019% of the sample lies in the top ten.

Points on this clone: Its binding antigen is unknown. Base qualities are not at hand, and no much larger clone is one base apart.

A single peripheral blood draw of 95 to 150 mL on average was collected from each donor into heparinised tubes. Using a panel that included CD45RO, CCR7, CD25, CD127, CD95 and CD27, naive, central memory, regulatory and stem cell-like memory CD4+ T cells were sorted on a BD FACSAria II. Purity was above 98% for every sorted population. Right away, PBMCs were isolated by Lymphoprep density gradient centrifugation and were stained directly, with no culture step. Samples were stained and sorted in pairs, with one healthy donor and one patient per experiment, so that batch effects were minimized. The receptor comes from a woman younger than 35 in good health. What was sequenced was naive CD4+ T cells from blood. Explained via the paper, the cell subset or site label denotes: true naive CD4+ T cells.

The DNA reads as follows: TGTGCCAGCAGTTTAGGCAGCTATGGCTACACCTTC. This sequence encodes CASSLGSYGYTF. Rearrangement joined TRBV28 to TRBJ1-2; the D gene cannot be named for sure. The CDR3 measures 12 amino acids from cysteine to phenylalanine. Only the CDR3 part of the read is kept: 36 bases, read in frame from the first base. Relative to germline, V is 2 bases shorter and J is 4 bases shorter, with 5 bases between their ends. As encoded in the germline V gene, CDR1 is MDHEN while CDR2 is SYDVKM.